What follows describes a single TCR beta chain. This clonotype occurred once. No antigen is known for it. No base quality information exists; no much larger clone differs at one position. One read amounts to weak evidence. High-throughput TCR beta sequencing profiled peripheral blood CD8+ and CD4+ T cells from healthy donors, Susac syndrome patients and multiple sclerosis patients. Treatment-naive patients with stable or active relapsing-remitting disease fulfilling revised McDonald criteria were used as multiple sclerosis controls. Bulk CD8+ and CD4+ T cells were purified magnetically by negative isolation, whereas CD8+ TEMRA cells were enriched by FACS. Blood was collected in EDTA tubes and processed within 24 hours, with PBMCs isolated through density gradient centrifugation. PBMCs intended for TCR sequencing were cryopreserved in liquid nitrogen and were subsequently thawed in a 37 degrees C water bath. The sorted or isolated CD4+, CD8+ and CD8+ TEMRA cells had a purity of 90% or higher.

RNA was extracted with the RNeasy kit and 0.5 to 1 ug was reverse transcribed using random hexamers. TCR beta CDR3 regions were amplified with the immunoSEQ multiplex PCR assay covering 54 Vbeta and 13 Jbeta segments. Bias from PCR amplification was corrected by using a synthetic template baseline for primer optimization and for computational correction. Concerning the study's data processing: Reads were annotated to V, D and J genes per IMGT and analyzed with immunoSEQ Analyzer, keeping only productive sequences. Clonality was computed as one minus Shannon entropy normalized by log2 of the number of productive unique sequences. For each patient and control, public and private clones were evaluated within the 100 most prevalent clones. A clone was defined as Susac-specific if it was absent from the healthy and MS cohorts, from roughly 990 published viral clones and from other ImmuneACCESS disease sequences. TCRdb applied fastp at Q25 and MiXCR to the public reads, then kept only in-frame beta chains. Identical CDR3 proteins give one entry, which carries the most common genes and DNA. The V and J calls and clone size come from TCRdb's table, not from the authors' own analysis. The sample table lists around 190,000 distinct CDR3 sequences, approximately 95% of them with a count of one. 0.15% to 0.2% of the sample belongs to the ten largest clones.

This sample was taken from a study of CD8 T cells in Susac syndrome (dated by TCRdb to between 2018 and 2021). Regarding the research as a whole: Repertoire sequencing was used to test whether CD8+ T cell activation and differentiation in Susac syndrome was antigen driven. The clonality of the CD8+ T cell repertoire was compared across more than 9 healthy donors, roughly 14 Susac syndrome patients and under 18 multiple sclerosis patients. Paper-wide results and their limitations: The number of individuals in the TCR sequencing and HLA analysis was recognized as being relatively small.

Looking up the germline V gene yields CDR1 MGHDK and CDR2 SYGVNS. A distance of 20 bases separates the germline ends of V and J, which lose 1 base and 7 bases respectively. Its CDR3 holds 16 amino acids, cysteine through phenylalanine. Left in the record is the CDR3 DNA by itself, 48 bases read in frame from the first base. The source of this sequence is a human donor with multiple sclerosis. The sequenced sample consisted of CD8+ T cells from PBMCs. The V and J segments used are TRBV25-1 and TRBJ2-7; the D element could tentatively be TRBD1 or TRBD2, as 5 bases agree for each. Read as DNA, the sequence is TGTGCCAGCAGTGAATTTGAGGGCGTATCCTCAGGGGAGCAGTACTTC. It encodes CASSEFEGVSSGEQYF.